This T cell receptor (beta chain) was identified in a study of blood T cells in healthy people across ages. Using a J-beta primer mix together with a sample-barcoded 5' primer, a second PCR was run for roughly 7 to 11 cycles. TCRdb passed the 5' RACE reads through MiXCR, listing each CDR3 protein once. Here the sample spans roughly 1,300,000 distinct CDR3 sequences, 45% to 70% being singletons. From germline, CDR1 is ENHRY and CDR2 SYGVKD. Trimming took 9 bases from V and 2 from J, leaving 14 bases between them. CDR3 length: 14 amino acids. Sequencing was performed on blood. The sequence derives from a man between 18 and 29 years old in good health. J is TRBJ2-1 and V is TRBV10-3, with D possibly being TRBD2 (6 bases). The CDR3 DNA follows: TGTGCCATAGCCGGGACTTCTCCCTACAATGAGCAGTTCTTC. It codes for CAIAGTSPYNEQFF.